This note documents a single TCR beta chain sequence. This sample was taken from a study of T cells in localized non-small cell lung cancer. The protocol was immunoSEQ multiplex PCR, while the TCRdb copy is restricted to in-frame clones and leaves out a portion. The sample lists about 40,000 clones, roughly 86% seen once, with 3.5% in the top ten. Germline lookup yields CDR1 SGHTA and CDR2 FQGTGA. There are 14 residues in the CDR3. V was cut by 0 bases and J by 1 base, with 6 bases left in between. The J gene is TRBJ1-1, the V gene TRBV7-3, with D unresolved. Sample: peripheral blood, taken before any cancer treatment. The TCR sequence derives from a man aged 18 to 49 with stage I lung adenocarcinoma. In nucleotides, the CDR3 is TGTGCCAGCAGCTTAACAGGACCGAACACTGAAGCTTTCTTT. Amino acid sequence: CASSLTGPNTEAFF.